The clone carrying this TCR beta chain was detected only once. This sample was taken from a study of blood T cell repertoires in COVID-19. TCRdb's table, derived via immunoSEQ multiplex PCR, lists solely in-frame clones and lacks some. The repertoire has more than 150,000 clones, 80% to 90% of them found once; the top ten carry roughly 8.2%. Germline V gives CDR1 SGHVS, CDR2 FNYEAQ. The CDR3 contains 14 residues. Trimming cost V 0 bases and J 9 bases, with 12 bases left between them. The TCR comes from a man in his 60s with acute or convalescent COVID-19. The sequenced material came from peripheral blood. The rearrangement links TRBV7-6 to TRBJ2-1; weak D call: TRBD2 (6 bases). The CDR3 protein is CASSLAGGTVEQFF. The CDR3 DNA follows: TGTGCCAGCAGCTTAGCAGGCGGGACTGTTGAGCAGTTCTTC. The whole variable domain, filled in from reference TRBV7-6 and TRBJ2-1, reads GAGVSQSPRYKVTKRGQDVALRCDPISGHVSLYWYRQALGQGPEFLTYFNYEAQQDKSGLPNDRFSAERPEGSISTLTIQRTEQRDSAMYRCASSLAGGTVEQFFGPGTRLTVL.